This is a list of T cell receptor beta chains from one sample in a study of memory CD4+ T cells and cytomegalovirus serostatus. Using immunoSEQ multiplex PCR, the repertoire was profiled, and TCRdb retains in-frame clones only, with some absent. The sample has around 40,000 clones, roughly 77% seen once. What was sequenced was memory CD4+ T cells from blood. These receptors came from an adult in good health and CMV-seronegative. Both conserved end residues are part of each CDR3. Size values are once, few and many counts, or a class for expanded clones, and some rows have none.

>TRBV15|medium-sized|TRBJ1-2
CATSRDRRAVTYGYTF
>TRBV5-1|.|TRBJ2-5
CASSLRGLGETQYF
>TRBV6-5|.|TRBJ2-2
CASSEPGGELFF
>TRBV5-6|.|TRBJ2-7
CASSGRTGAVYEQYF
>TRBV2|.|TRBJ2-2
CASSRTGANTGELFF
>TRBV18|.|TRBJ1-1
CASSGQGLNTEAFF
>TRBV12-5|.|TRBJ1-4
CASGLGQGNEKLFF
>TRBV19|.|TRBJ1-3
CASSSNSGNTIYF
>TRBV30|once|TRBJ2-3
CAGTIGPSTDTQYF
>TRBV18|.|TRBJ1-3
CASSPDRTRNTIYF
>TRBV4-1|medium-sized|TRBJ1-4
CASSQTRGEKLFF
>TRBV6-6|few|TRBJ2-7
CASLRGQGLYEQYF
>TRBV9|.|TRBJ2-3
CASSVGGAYTDTQYF
>TRBV4-1|once|TRBJ2-2
CATGDQNTGELFF
>TRBV9|few|TRBJ1-2
CASSAYYGYTF
>TRBV25-1|.|TRBJ2-1
CASSVGGGISDNEQFF
>TRBV4-3|.|TRBJ1-4
CASSRSFRELAEKLFF
>TRBV28|.|TRBJ2-5
CASSLAGEGETQYF
>TRBV29-1|few|TRBJ2-2
CSASLAGGSGELFF
>TRBV7-9|.|TRBJ2-7
CASSSTGLYEQYF
>TRBV7-9|.|TRBJ2-2
CASIPIWGNTGELFF
>TRBV29-1|.|TRBJ2-1
CSVPTGAWGYEQFF
>TRBV6-6|.|TRBJ1-5
CASSPVTQLEGQPQHF
>TRBV18|.|TRBJ2-2
CASQRDRTTGELFF
>TRBV7-9|.|TRBJ1-6
CASSPMAGAYNSPLHF
>TRBV6-5|few|TRBJ1-1
CASISNGDTEAFF
>TRBV6-4|.|TRBJ2-2
CASSGQPDTGELFF
>TRBV11-2|.|TRBJ2-7
CASSLAGGEQYF
>TRBV27|once|TRBJ1-4
CASSLTAGGHYEKLFF
>TRBV9|.|TRBJ1-6
CASSVDAFKDSPLHF
>TRBV19|.|TRBJ2-7
CASQSQGSLSYEQYF
>TRBV19|.|TRBJ1-1
CASSPQTGGTEAFF
>TRBV5-8|.|TRBJ2-5
CASSPRSLLWTQYF
>TRBV7-8|.|TRBJ1-1
CASSLGGGTEAFF
>TRBV2|.|TRBJ2-1
CASRGLAGGQSSYNEQFF
>TRBV7-9|.|TRBJ2-7
CASSPALTSYEQYF
>TRBV30|.|TRBJ2-4
CAWTTGARGIQYF